This record concerns one TCR beta chain sequence. Its antigen is as yet unknown. Vbeta (60) and Jbeta (13) primers were used in the PCR. The assay was immunoSEQ multiplex PCR, and TCRdb's table has in-frame clones only and misses some. The sample carries roughly 200,000 clones, just under 85% recorded once. The data derive from a study of cytomegalovirus exposure and HLA in healthy donors. Study outcomes and limitations: An apparent linkage of common viral pathogens to several of the most significant clusters emerged in a later analysis. A later analysis revealed that TCR association rates differed between HLA loci, peaking at DRB1 and bottoming out at HLA-C. A reported reduction in N-insertions relative to the roughly 710-donor mean was seen in an Asian-associated ancestry cluster in a later analysis.

The V gene's germline CDR1 is MNHEY and CDR2 SVGAGI. This CDR3 comprises 14 residues. V lost 6 bases to trimming and J lost 7 bases; unmatched junction nucleotides: 7. This sequence was found in a woman aged 40 to 50 in good health and CMV-seronegative. The chain combines TRBV6-5 with TRBJ1-5; TRBD1 agrees at 9 bases. The sample consisted of PBMCs. The CDR3 DNA is TGTGCCAGCAGCGACAGACAGGGGGTACAGCCCCAGCATTTT. The encoded protein is CASSDRQGVQPQHF.